Listed here are 23 T cell receptor beta chains from one sample, sequenced in a study of regulatory T cells in long-lasting Graves disease. HTBI primers from iRepertoire and Arm-PCR of CDR3 regions yielded the TCR beta libraries. MiXCR, run by TCRdb on the multiplex PCR reads, gives a single entry per CDR3 protein. This table has under 500,000 distinct CDR3 sequences, about 17% appearing once. The time point is: newly diagnosed GD, antithyroid drugs for less than 3 months. After RNA was extracted from PBMCs, the TCR library was made from it. The same data also went into a second study, on T cells in Graves' hyperthyroidism and ophthalmopathy.

The source material was peripheral blood mononuclear cells (PBMCs), sampled at new diagnosis, from a patient treated with antithyroid drugs. These receptors came from a woman aged 25 to 39 with Graves disease.

This clonotype has a count of ten or more. The rearrangement uses TRBV12-3 or TRBV12-4 and TRBJ2-7, with 8 bases matching TRBD2. The V gene end was trimmed by 6 bases and the J gene end by 3 bases; junction bases not matched to a gene: 7. The CDR3 is made up of 14 amino acids. This CDR3 is CASRSSGGLYEQYF. The CDR3 bases are TGTGCCAGCAGATCAAGCGGGGGCCTCTACGAGCAGTACTTC.

The chain is built from TRBV18 and TRBJ1-1, with D possibly being TRBD1 (6 bases). Germline CDR1 reads KGHSH; CDR2 reads LQKENI. This CDR3 region has 15 residues. V lost 6 bases to trimming and J lost 10 bases, with 24 bases between them. The chain's CDR3 is CASSPRGRGGTRAFF. The CDR3 DNA sequence: TGTGCCAGCTCCCCCCGGGGCAGGGGTGGGACACGAGCTTTCTTT.

This chain joins TRBV20-1 and TRBJ2-7, with 9 bases aligning to TRBD1. The CDR3 loop spans 14 amino acids. The V gene end was trimmed by 5 bases and the J gene end by 5 bases; junction bases not matched to a gene: 10. The germline gives CDR1 DFQATT, CDR2 SNEGSKA (reference sequence). CDR3 sequence: CSAPDPRTGDEQYF. As DNA, the CDR3 is TGCAGTGCTCCCGACCCAAGGACAGGGGACGAGCAGTACTTC.

J is TRBJ2-1 and V is TRBV9, with 7 positions matching TRBD1. There are 15 residues in the CDR3. J was trimmed by 8 bases and V by 3 bases; bases with no gene match: 11. CDR1 and CDR2 from the germline V gene are SGDLS and YYNGEE. CDR3 in DNA: TGTGCCAGCAGCGGATCAAGGACAGGTGGGGATGAGCAGTTCTTC. It is translated as CASSGSRTGGDEQFF.

Ten or more counts support this clonotype. This chain connects TRBV10-3 to TRBJ1-1; no firm D call. Germline V CDR1 and CDR2: ENHRY, SYGVKD. With 7 bases removed from V and 5 bases from J, the gap between germline ends came to 20 bases. The CDR3 length is 15 residues. The CDR3, as DNA: TGTGCCATCATGAGGAGCGCGGGAACGGGTACTGAAGCTTTCTTT. This codes for CAIMRSAGTGTEAFF.

This chain connects TRBV19 to TRBJ2-1, with 7 bases aligning to TRBD2. Looked up from germline, CDR1 is LNHDA and CDR2 is SQIVND (reference sequence). V lost 6 bases, J lost 0 bases, and 8 bases stayed unmatched. There are 16 residues in the CDR3. CDR3 loop: CASSAGRGPSYNEQFF. The CDR3, as DNA: TGTGCCAGTAGCGCGGGGAGGGGTCCCTCCTACAATGAGCAGTTCTTC.

This clonotype turned up a few times. CDR3 DNA sequence: TGCAGTGCTTTCGAGAGTTTTAGGAACACCGGGGAGCTGTTTTTT. It yields the protein CSAFESFRNTGELFF. The rearrangement uses TRBV20-1 and TRBJ2-2; no reliable D call. Germline V CDR1 and CDR2: DFQATT, SNEGSKA (reference sequence). The length of the CDR3 is 15 residues. V lost 5 bases to trimming and J lost 1 base, with 14 bases between them.

This clonotype appeared once. The junction does not match germline at one end; this may be a read error. This rearrangement joins TRBV7-6 to TRBJ2-7; TRBD2 matches 7 bases. The CDR3 sequence is 15 residues long. The V gene's germline CDR1 is SGHVS and CDR2 FNYEAQ. The CDR3 bases are TGTGCCAGCAGCAGTTCGGGAGGATTAGCCTACGAGCAGTGCTTC. Translation gives CASSSSGGLAYEQCF.

This clonotype was detected only a few times. This chain uses TRBV20-1 with TRBJ2-1; 9 bases fit TRBD2. CDR3 length: 12 amino acids. CDR1 and CDR2 (germline): DFQATT, SNEGSKA (reference sequence). J gave up 14 bases and V 1 base, and 6 bases lay outside the gene matches. The CDR3 loop is CSARVIGGREFF. The CDR3 nucleotides are TGCAGTGCTAGAGTGATAGGCGGGAGGGAGTTCTTC.

This clonotype was detected ten times or more. The CDR3 DNA follows: TGTGCCAGCAGCCTATATGGGACGGGCTACGAGCAGTACTTC. This sequence encodes CASSLYGTGYEQYF. The chain has TRBV11-2 and TRBJ2-7; TRBD1 or TRBD2 may be the D gene (5 bases each). This CDR3 region has 14 residues. V lost 5 bases to trimming and J lost 3 bases, with 14 bases between them. Germline V CDR1 and CDR2: SGHAT, FQNNGV.

This sequence joins TRBV3-1 and TRBJ2-7, with 8 nucleotides matching TRBD2. Germline lookup yields CDR1 LGHDT and CDR2 YNNKEL (reference sequence). This CDR3 is built from 19 residues. V shed 0 bases and J 2 bases; nucleotides not matched to a gene: 15. The CDR3 loop reads CASSQDLSGRPRRTYEQYF. Here the CDR3 DNA reads TGTGCCAGCAGCCAAGATCTAAGCGGGAGACCCAGGCGAACCTACGAGCAGTACTTC.

This clonotype was seen only a few times. Only one base separates this from a far larger clonotype, so it likely reflects a read error. This chain uses TRBV6-1 with TRBJ2-1, with 9 bases fitting TRBD2. The V gene end was trimmed by 5 bases and the J gene end by 0 bases; junction bases not matched to a gene: 17. Germline values: CDR1 MNHNS, CDR2 SASEGT. The CDR3 is 20 residues long. The CDR3 loop is CASSLFSEIGLANSYNEQFF. The CDR3 DNA is TGTGCCAGCAGTCTTTTCTCGGAGATAGGACTAGCGAACTCCTACAATGAGCAGTTCTTC.

This clonotype showed up just a few times. This chain uses TRBV24-1 with TRBJ2-1; the D is unclear. Germline V gene lookup returns CDR1 KGHDR and CDR2 SFDVKD. The ends were cut back, 3 bases at V and 2 bases at J, with 13 bases in the middle. This CDR3 has 16 residues. The CDR3: CATSDNPTSPYNEQFF. CDR3 nucleotide sequence: TGTGCCACCAGTGATAACCCGACATCCCCCTACAATGAGCAGTTCTTC.

This clonotype has a count of ten or more. The CDR3: CASSVGIGVGQLYNEQFF. The CDR3 DNA reads as TGTGCCAGCAGCGTAGGAATAGGAGTGGGACAGCTCTACAATGAGCAGTTCTTC. V usage is TRBV9 and J usage is TRBJ2-1; 7 bases agree with TRBD1. Unmatched junction bases numbered 12, after V lost 0 bases and J lost 3 bases. The CDR3 contains 18 residues. Germline V gene data show CDR1 as SGDLS and CDR2 as YYNGEE.

This clonotype was found many times. V and J are TRBV29-1 and TRBJ2-7; D is perhaps TRBD2 (5 bases). This CDR3 has 12 residues. CDR1 is SQVTM, CDR2 ANQGSEA, per germline. Trimming removed 6 bases at V and 1 base at J, with 10 bases between. CDR3 sequence (DNA): TGCAGCGTGGAGGCCAATTCCTACGAGCAGTACTTC. Its protein product is CSVEANSYEQYF.

This clonotype was counted at least ten times. Here the CDR3 reads CASSLPSSYEQYF. In DNA form, the CDR3 reads TGTGCCAGCTCACTTCCAAGCTCCTACGAGCAGTACTTC. V is TRBV3-1 and J is TRBJ2-7; D not resolved. The V end lost 8 bases, the J end lost 0 bases, and 11 bases lay between the germline ends. This CDR3 region has 13 residues. Germline CDR1 LGHDT, CDR2 YNNKEL (reference sequence).

Many counts were recorded for this clonotype. This chain joins TRBV28 and TRBJ2-1, with no clear D. The CDR3 loop spans 21 amino acids. Germline V CDR1 and CDR2: MDHEN, SYDVKM. The germline V and J ends were trimmed by 3 bases and 0 bases, with 27 bases remaining between them. Here the CDR3 reads CASSFALGLYKGQPSYNEQFF. CDR3 in DNA: TGTGCCAGCAGTTTTGCCCTAGGGTTATATAAGGGTCAGCCCTCCTACAATGAGCAGTTCTTC.

In this sample, this clonotype turned up many times. J is TRBJ2-1 and V is TRBV6-2 or TRBV6-3, with D possibly matching TRBD2 (6 bases). The V end lost 6 bases, the J end lost 3 bases, and 18 bases lay between the germline ends. CDR1 and CDR2 from the germline V gene are MNHEY and SVGEGT. The CDR3 loop spans 16 amino acids. The CDR3 DNA sequence: TGTGCCAGCAGCGCCCGAGGGGAGGATTTCTACAATGAGCAGTTCTTC. Protein product: CASSARGEDFYNEQFF.

This clonotype was counted ten times or more. V and J are TRBV7-6 and TRBJ2-3; TRBD2 matches at 13 bases. V dropped 5 bases and J dropped 4; count of bases not matched to a gene: 6. CDR3 length: 16 amino acids. The germline V gene encodes CDR1 SGHVS and CDR2 FNYEAQ. CDR3 loop: CASSPRTSGSSDTQYF. The CDR3 DNA reads as TGTGCCAGCAGCCCCAGGACTAGCGGGAGCTCAGATACGCAGTATTTT.

In regard to this clonotype: This sequence may be a read error, since a much larger clone differs from it by one base. The conserved final phenylalanine or tryptophan is absent from the CDR3, which likely points to a read error. V is TRBV24-1 and J is TRBJ1-1; D unclear. Trimming cost V 7 bases and J 2 bases, with 7 bases left between them. CDR3 length: 12 amino acids. Germline CDR1 KGHDR, CDR2 SFDVKD. CDR3 loop: CATRDGNTEAFC. Here the CDR3 DNA reads TGTGCCACCAGGGACGGAAACACTGAAGCTTTCTGT.

In this sample, this clonotype turned up many times. The chain employs TRBV20-1 and TRBJ1-1; no clear D. This CDR3 has 14 amino acids. The V gene lost 3 bases and the J gene lost 7 bases, with 18 bases spanning the gap. CDR1 and CDR2 (germline): DFQATT, SNEGSKA (reference sequence). As DNA, the CDR3 is TGCAGTGCTAGGACACTCCAAGGAGGAATTGAAGCTTTCTTT. Protein: CSARTLQGGIEAFF.

About this clonotype: A much larger clone lies a single base off, so this may be a read error. The chain employs TRBV24-1 and TRBJ2-5; D unresolved. Germline V gene lookup returns CDR1 KGHDR and CDR2 SFDVKD. The CDR3 sequence is 13 residues long. This CDR3 reads CAASDFEEETQYF. The CDR3 nucleotides are TGTGCCGCCAGTGATTTTGAGGAGGAGACCCAGTACTTC.

At least ten counts were recorded for this clonotype. The gene calls are TRBV28 and TRBJ2-7; the match to TRBD2 covers 8 bases. This CDR3 has 15 amino acids. Germline loops: CDR1 MDHEN, CDR2 SYDVKM. V gave up 6 bases and J gave up 3 bases; unmatched junction bases: 10. The CDR3 nucleotides read TGTGCCAGCAGGGACCGGACTAGCAGAAACTACGAGCAGTACTTC. Translating it yields CASRDRTSRNYEQYF.